This T cell receptor (beta chain) was sequenced during a study of shared clonotypes between healthy human individuals. Findings of the study overall: Represented diversity (both genetic and exposure-history) was limited by the small number of donors. A reduction in generation probabilities was seen for non-shared clonotypes relative to those shared by all four donors.

Concerning this clone itself: Its antigen is not identified.

Profiling relied on immunoSEQ multiplex PCR, and the TCRdb table lists in-frame clones only, not all of them. The data hold 2,500,000 or so clones, with 80% to 95% observed a single time. J lost 6 bases, V lost 6 bases, and 6 bases had no gene match. Germline V gene lookup returns CDR1 LNHDA and CDR2 SQIVND (reference sequence). The CDR3 covers 15 residues. This clonotype originated in a man between 18 and 29 years old in good health. Some clones in this sample may be carry-over from other donors' samples. The chain recombines TRBV19 with TRBJ2-2; 11 positions agree with TRBD2. Material: naive CD4+ T cells from PBMCs. Subset specified: CD45RA+ positively selected. CDR3 nucleotides: TGTGCCAGTAGACCACCGGGACTAGCGGCCGGGGAGCTGTTTTTT. This codes for CASRPPGLAAGELFF.